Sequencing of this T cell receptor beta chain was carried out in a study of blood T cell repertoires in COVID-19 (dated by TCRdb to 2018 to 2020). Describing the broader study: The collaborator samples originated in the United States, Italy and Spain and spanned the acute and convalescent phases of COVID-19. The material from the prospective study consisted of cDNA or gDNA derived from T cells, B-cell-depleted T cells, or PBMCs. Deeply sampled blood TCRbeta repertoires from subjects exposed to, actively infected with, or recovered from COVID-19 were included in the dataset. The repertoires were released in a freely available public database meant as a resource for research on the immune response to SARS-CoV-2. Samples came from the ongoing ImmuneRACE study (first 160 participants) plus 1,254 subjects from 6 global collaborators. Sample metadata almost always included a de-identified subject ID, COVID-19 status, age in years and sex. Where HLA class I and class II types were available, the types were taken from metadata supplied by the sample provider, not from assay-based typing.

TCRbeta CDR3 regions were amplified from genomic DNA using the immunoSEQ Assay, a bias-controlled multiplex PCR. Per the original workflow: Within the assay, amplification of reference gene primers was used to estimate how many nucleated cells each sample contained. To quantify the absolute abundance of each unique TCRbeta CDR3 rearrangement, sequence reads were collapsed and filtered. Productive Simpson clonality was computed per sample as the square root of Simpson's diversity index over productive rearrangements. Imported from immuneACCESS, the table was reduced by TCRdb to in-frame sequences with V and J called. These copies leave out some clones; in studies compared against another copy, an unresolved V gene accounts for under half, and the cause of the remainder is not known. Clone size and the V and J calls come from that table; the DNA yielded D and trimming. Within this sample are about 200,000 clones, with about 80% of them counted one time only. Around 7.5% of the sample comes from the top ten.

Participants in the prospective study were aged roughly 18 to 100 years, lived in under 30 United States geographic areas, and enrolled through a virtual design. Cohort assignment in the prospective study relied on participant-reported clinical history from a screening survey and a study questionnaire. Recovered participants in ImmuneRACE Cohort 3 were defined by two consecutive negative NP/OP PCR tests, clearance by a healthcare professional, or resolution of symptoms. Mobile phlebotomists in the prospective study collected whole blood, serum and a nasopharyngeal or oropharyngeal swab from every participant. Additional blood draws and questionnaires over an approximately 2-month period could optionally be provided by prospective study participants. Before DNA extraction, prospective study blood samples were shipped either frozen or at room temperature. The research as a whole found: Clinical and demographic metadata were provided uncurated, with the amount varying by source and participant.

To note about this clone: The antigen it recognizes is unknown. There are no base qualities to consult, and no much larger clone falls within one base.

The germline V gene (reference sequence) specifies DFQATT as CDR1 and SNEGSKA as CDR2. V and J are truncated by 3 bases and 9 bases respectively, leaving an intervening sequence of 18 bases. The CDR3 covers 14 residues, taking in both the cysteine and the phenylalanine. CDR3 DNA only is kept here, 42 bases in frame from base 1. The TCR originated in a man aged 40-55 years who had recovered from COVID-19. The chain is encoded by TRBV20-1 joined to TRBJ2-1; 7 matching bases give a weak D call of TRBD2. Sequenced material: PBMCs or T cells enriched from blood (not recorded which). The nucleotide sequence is TGCAGTGCTAGTGGTTCGGCGGGGGCGGTTGAGCAGTTCTTC. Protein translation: CSASGSAGAVEQFF.